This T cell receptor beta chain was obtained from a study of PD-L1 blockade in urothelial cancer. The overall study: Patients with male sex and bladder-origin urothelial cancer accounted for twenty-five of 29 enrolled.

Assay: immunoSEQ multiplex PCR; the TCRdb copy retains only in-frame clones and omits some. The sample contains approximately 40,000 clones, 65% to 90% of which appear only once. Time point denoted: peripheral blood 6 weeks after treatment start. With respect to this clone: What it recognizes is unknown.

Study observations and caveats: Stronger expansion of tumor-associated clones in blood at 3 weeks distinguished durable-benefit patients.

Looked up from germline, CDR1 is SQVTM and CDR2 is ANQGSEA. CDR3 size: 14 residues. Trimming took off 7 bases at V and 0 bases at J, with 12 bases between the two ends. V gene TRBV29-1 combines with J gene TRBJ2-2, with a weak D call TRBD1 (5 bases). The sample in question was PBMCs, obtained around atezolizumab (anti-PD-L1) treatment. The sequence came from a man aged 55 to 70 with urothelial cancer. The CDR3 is CSAGHPTNTGELFF. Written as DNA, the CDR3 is TGCAGCGCTGGACACCCAACGAACACCGGGGAGCTGTTTTTT.